Listed here are 24 T cell receptor beta chains from one sample, sequenced in a study of response to subunit inactivated influenza vaccine. TCRdb ran MiXCR on the RT-PCR reads and lists one entry per CDR3 protein. The data show about 700,000 distinct CDR3 sequences, around 14% seen once. The specimen was PBMCs from blood, collected roughly 12 days after vaccination. Receptor source: a man aged 45-65 years who received an inactivated influenza vaccine.

This clonotype has only one observation. The J gene is TRBJ1-1, the V gene TRBV13, with D tentatively TRBD1 (5 bases). Trimming removed 5 bases at V and 1 base at J, with 14 bases between. The V gene's germline CDR1 is PRHDT and CDR2 FYEKMQ (reference sequence). The CDR3 runs to 15 residues. As DNA, the CDR3 is TGTGCCAGCAGCCCCCGGGGGGAGGGGAACACTGAAGCTTTCTTT. Its translation is CASSPRGEGNTEAFF.

The chain is built from TRBV5-6 and TRBJ2-5, with D maybe TRBD2 (6 bases). This CDR3 has 13 residues. Trimming pared 4 bases from V and 5 bases from J, leaving 12 bases between. The germline gives CDR1 SGHDT, CDR2 YYEEEE. For the CDR3, the DNA is TGTGCCAGCAGCATTCCGGGGGTTGAGACCCAGTACTTC. This codes for CASSIPGVETQYF.

This clonotype was observed a handful of times. CDR3 nucleotides: TGTGCCAGCAGTTACTCGTCCTCCGGGGGTTACGAGCAGTACTTC. This encodes CASSYSSSGGYEQYF. The chain is built from TRBV6-5 and TRBJ2-7; possible D gene TRBD2, 6 bases. Trimming stripped 0 bases from V and 4 bases from J, with 13 bases between. The CDR3 covers 15 residues. Germline lookup yields CDR1 MNHEY and CDR2 SVGAGI.

The CDR3 nucleotides read TGTGCCAGCAGCGTAGGGACTAGCGGGGGGACCTCTACCTACGAGCAGTACTTC. This translates into CASSVGTSGGTSTYEQYF. This chain connects TRBV9 to TRBJ2-7; TRBD2 agrees at 14 bases. The CDR3 is made up of 18 amino acids. With V trimmed by 0 bases and J by 2 bases, 7 bases remained unmatched. The germline V gene has CDR1 SGDLS and CDR2 YYNGEE.

The chain links TRBV5-6 to TRBJ2-3; TRBD1 aligns across 10 bases. J gave up 6 bases and V 4 bases, and 8 bases lay outside the gene matches. CDR3 length equals 15 residues. The germline gives CDR1 SGHDT, CDR2 YYEEEE. The CDR3 is CASSARDRGFDTQYF. The DNA of the CDR3 is TGTGCCAGCAGCGCCCGGGACAGGGGTTTTGATACGCAGTATTTT.

The V gene is TRBV28, the J gene TRBJ2-1; a weak D match, TRBD2 (6 bases). Germline CDR1 reads MDHEN; CDR2 reads SYDVKM. The V gene lost 4 bases and the J gene lost 0 bases, with 13 bases spanning the gap. CDR3 length: 16 amino acids. CDR3 in DNA: TGTGCCAGCAGTTCCCCCGGGACTCGCTCCTACAATGAGCAGTTCTTC. Its translation: CASSSPGTRSYNEQFF.

V and J are TRBV5-1 and TRBJ2-7; perhaps TRBD2 as D (5 bases). CDR1 SGHRS and CDR2 YFSETQ come from the germline V gene. CDR3 size: 13 residues. V was trimmed by 7 bases and J by 2 bases, leaving 13 bases between them. In DNA, the CDR3 is TGCGCCAGCCGAGGGTCTGGGACCTACGAGCAGTACTTC. It specifies CASRGSGTYEQYF. Using reference TRBV5-1 and TRBJ2-7 for the parts outside the CDR3, the full variable domain is KAGVTQTPRYLIKTRGQQVTLSCSPISGHRSVSWYQQTPGQGLQFLFEYFSETQRNKGNFPGRFSGRQFSNSRSEMNVSTLELGDSALYLCASRGSGTYEQYFGPGTRLTVT.

This clonotype has only a few counts. The V gene is TRBV27, the J gene TRBJ1-5, with a weak D call TRBD1 (6 bases). V lost 5 bases, J lost 6 bases, and 17 bases lay in between. Germline CDR1 reads MNHEY; CDR2 reads SMNVEV (reference sequence). The CDR3 length is 15 residues. CDR3 region: CASSPRTARVQPQHF. The DNA of the CDR3 is TGTGCCAGCAGTCCCAGGACAGCCCGGGTTCAGCCCCAGCATTTT.

In its sample, this clonotype was seen a few times. The rearrangement joins TRBV2 to TRBJ2-5; the D call may be TRBD1 or TRBD2 (6 bases each). CDR1 is SNHLY, CDR2 FYNNEI, per germline. The V gene lost 5 bases and the J gene lost 1 base, with 17 bases spanning the gap. The CDR3 consists of 16 residues. CDR3 in DNA: TGTGCCAGCAGTCAGGATGCGGGACAAATCCAAGAGACCCAGTACTTC. Amino acids: CASSQDAGQIQETQYF.

The gene calls are TRBV27 and TRBJ2-5, with D tentatively TRBD1 (5 bases). Germline V CDR1 and CDR2: MNHEY, SMNVEV (reference sequence). V was trimmed by 1 base and J by 1 base, leaving 16 bases between them. The CDR3 sequence is 17 residues long. DNA of the CDR3: TGTGCCAGCAGTTTATTTGTCCGCCCTAGGGGCCAAGAGACCCAGTACTTC. Translation: CASSLFVRPRGQETQYF.

The chain joins TRBV28 to TRBJ2-5; 9 nucleotides line up with TRBD1. This CDR3 is 14 amino acids long. CDR1 is MDHEN and CDR2 is SYDVKM in the germline V gene. Trimming removed 3 bases from V and 5 bases from J; junction bases left unmatched: 4. CDR3 in amino acids: CASSFPTGGETQYF. CDR3 DNA sequence: TGTGCCAGCAGTTTCCCGACAGGGGGGGAGACCCAGTACTTC.

This clonotype was seen at least ten times. This rearrangement joins TRBV25-1 to TRBJ2-7, with 9 bases that match TRBD1. After removal of 3 bases from V and 0 bases from J, the junction contained 6 bases not matched to a gene. This CDR3 has 16 residues. From germline, CDR1 is MGHDK and CDR2 SYGVNS. The CDR3 loop is CASSDPGQGSSYEQYF. CDR3 DNA: TGTGCCAGCAGTGACCCCGGACAGGGGAGCTCCTACGAGCAGTACTTC.

There are many counts of this clonotype. This chain connects TRBV4-1 to TRBJ1-6; D is ambiguous. V lost 0 bases to trimming and J lost 0 bases, with 3 bases between them. Germline CDR1 is MGHRA and CDR2 is YSYEKL. This CDR3 is 15 amino acids long. The CDR3 DNA is TGCGCCAGCAGCCAAGACAGCTCCTATAATTCACCCCTCCACTTT. As protein: CASSQDSSYNSPLHF.

This clonotype has just a few counts. The chain employs TRBV6-2 or TRBV6-3 and TRBJ2-3; D perhaps matches TRBD2 (6 bases). V was pared by 6 bases and J by 2 bases, with 15 bases between. Germline V gene sequence: CDR1 MNHEY, CDR2 SVGEGT. The CDR3 is 15 residues long. The CDR3 region has the DNA TGTGCCAGCAGGGCTCCGGGACTGCACACAGATACGCAGTATTTT. Amino acids: CASRAPGLHTDTQYF.

This clonotype was observed a few times. The chain links TRBV5-4 to TRBJ2-5; TRBD2 matches at 12 bases. V lost 4 bases to trimming and J lost 5 bases; unmatched junction nucleotides: 6. The CDR3 covers 15 residues. Germline loops: CDR1 SGHNT, CDR2 YYREEE (reference sequence). The CDR3 reads CASSHRLAGGETQYF. CDR3 nucleotide sequence: TGTGCCAGCAGCCATCGGCTAGCGGGAGGGGAGACCCAGTACTTC.

V usage is TRBV10-3 and J usage is TRBJ1-2; D gene uncertain. The CDR3 covers 15 residues. Trimming left V 6 bases short and J 8 bases short, with 22 bases between. Germline lookup yields CDR1 ENHRY and CDR2 SYGVKD. The CDR3 loop is CAISDWEGRKSGYTF. Here the CDR3 DNA reads TGTGCCATCAGCGATTGGGAAGGCCGAAAGTCGGGCTACACCTTC.

V is TRBV28 and J is TRBJ2-7; D unresolved. The CDR3 runs 11 residues. The V gene lost 4 bases and the J gene lost 6 bases, with 7 bases spanning the gap. Germline CDR1 is MDHEN and CDR2 is SYDVKM. The CDR3 here is CASSSPLEQYF. The CDR3 region has the DNA TGTGCCAGCAGTTCCCCCCTCGAGCAGTACTTC.

A few counts support this clonotype. The V call is TRBV24-1, the J call TRBJ2-1; D remains ambiguous. The CDR3 is 13 residues long. Germline CDR1 reads KGHDR; CDR2 reads SFDVKD. Trimming removed 4 bases from V and 9 bases from J, with 12 bases in between. In nucleotides, the CDR3 is TGTGCCACCAGTGAGATAGCTCGGGCTGAGCAGTTCTTC. Encoded protein: CATSEIARAEQFF.

The rearrangement joins TRBV5-1 to TRBJ2-1; D is undetermined. CDR3 length: 15 residues. Trimming pared 0 bases from V and 0 bases from J, leaving 7 bases between. Germline CDR1 and CDR2: SGHRS and YFSETQ. This CDR3 is CASSLAAASYNEQFF. The CDR3 region has the DNA TGCGCCAGCAGCTTGGCCGCAGCCTCCTACAATGAGCAGTTCTTC. The whole variable domain, filled in from reference TRBV5-1 and TRBJ2-1, reads KAGVTQTPRYLIKTRGQQVTLSCSPISGHRSVSWYQQTPGQGLQFLFEYFSETQRNKGNFPGRFSGRQFSNSRSEMNVSTLELGDSALYLCASSLAAASYNEQFFGPGTRLTVL.

CDR3 nucleotide sequence: TGTGCCAGCTCTCAGACACCTGTTTATAATTCACCCCTCCACTTT. Translating it yields CASSQTPVYNSPLHF. The chain carries TRBV6-1 and TRBJ1-6, with D hard to call. The V and J ends lost 8 bases and 4 bases respectively, with 15 bases between them. Germline V CDR1 and CDR2: MNHNS, SASEGT. This CDR3 is built from 15 residues.

In nucleotides, the CDR3 is TGCGCCAGCAGAACACCGGGACAGGGCTACGAGCAGTACTTC. Protein: CASRTPGQGYEQYF. The chain links TRBV5-1 to TRBJ2-7, with 9 bases fitting TRBD1. Germline-derived CDR1 and CDR2 are SGHRS and YFSETQ. The CDR3 has 14 amino acids. J was trimmed by 3 bases and V by 5 bases; bases with no gene match: 6. Drawing the rest from reference TRBV5-1 and TRBJ2-7, the complete variable domain is KAGVTQTPRYLIKTRGQQVTLSCSPISGHRSVSWYQQTPGQGLQFLFEYFSETQRNKGNFPGRFSGRQFSNSRSEMNVSTLELGDSALYLCASRTPGQGYEQYFGPGTRLTVT.

The chain employs TRBV24-1 and TRBJ1-2; D is uncertain. V gave up 2 bases and J gave up 5 bases, with 11 bases separating them. CDR3 size: 14 residues. Germline-derived CDR1 and CDR2 are KGHDR and SFDVKD. The CDR3 here is CATSDSGMQYGYTF. CDR3 nucleotide sequence: TGTGCCACCAGTGATTCCGGCATGCAGTATGGCTACACCTTC.

This clonotype has only a few counts. This chain connects TRBV7-9 to TRBJ1-5; D gene ambiguous. This CDR3 spans 14 amino acids. Germline CDR1 reads SEHNR; CDR2 reads FQNEAQ (reference sequence). V gave up 1 base and J gave up 2 bases, with 6 bases separating them. CDR3 amino acids: CASSLGFGNQPQHF. CDR3 nucleotides: TGTGCCAGCAGCTTAGGGTTTGGCAATCAGCCCCAGCATTTT.

The sample holds many counts of this clonotype. This chain links TRBV7-2 with TRBJ1-2, with 8 nucleotides matching TRBD1. The V and J ends lost 1 base and 6 bases, in that order; junction bases with no gene match: 10. This CDR3 has 16 residues. The V gene's germline CDR1 is SGHTA and CDR2 FQGNSA. The CDR3 spells CASSLDFWTGNDGYTF. CDR3 nucleotide sequence: TGTGCCAGCAGCTTAGATTTTTGGACAGGGAATGATGGCTACACCTTC.